Below are 29 T cell receptor beta chains sequenced from a single sample in a study of cytotoxic CD8 clonotypes in ibrutinib-treated CLL. The data were produced by immunoSEQ multiplex PCR, yet TCRdb's version contains in-frame clones alone and is incomplete. The sample yields about 97,000 clones, 70% to 80% seen once. This sample comprised PBMCs, obtained after 24 months of ibrutinib treatment. The source of these receptors is a human donor with chronic lymphocytic leukemia.

The CDR3 loop is CSVTGAFF. The CDR3 DNA reads TGCAGCGTTACAGGGGCTTTCTTT. The rearrangement links TRBV29-1 to TRBJ1-1, with D perhaps matching TRBD1 (6 bases). The CDR3 contains 8 residues. Trimming removed 5 bases at V and 11 bases at J, with 6 bases between. Germline V gives CDR1 SQVTM, CDR2 ANQGSEA.

J is TRBJ2-1 and V is TRBV19, with 13 bases aligning to TRBD2. Germline trimming cut 9 bases from V and 8 bases from J; bases unmatched to any gene: 10. Germline assignment: CDR1 LNHDA and CDR2 SQIVND (reference sequence). This CDR3 region has 15 residues. CDR3 region: CASGTGTSGKYEQFF. CDR3 DNA sequence: TGTGCCAGCGGGACAGGGACTAGCGGGAAATATGAGCAGTTCTTC.

This clone has a handful of counts. The chain is built from TRBV28 and TRBJ2-3; 12 nucleotides align to TRBD2. Trimming took 4 bases from V and 2 from J; bases not matched to a gene: 7. The CDR3 runs to 17 residues. In germline, CDR1 is MDHEN, CDR2 SYDVKM. The CDR3 sequence is CASSWASGREDTDTQYF. For the CDR3, the DNA is TGTGCCAGCAGTTGGGCTAGCGGGAGGGAGGACACAGATACGCAGTATTTT.

The chain recombines TRBV7-9 with TRBJ1-5; TRBD1 matches 11 bases. This CDR3 is 16 amino acids long. Germline lookup yields CDR1 SEHNR and CDR2 FQNEAQ (reference sequence). V lost 5 bases and J lost 6; bases outside the gene matches: 9. CDR3 loop: CASSLGTGGQVQPQHF. The CDR3 coding sequence is TGTGCCAGCAGCCTGGGGACAGGGGGTCAGGTTCAGCCCCAGCATTTT.

V usage is TRBV11-2 and J usage is TRBJ2-7; possibly TRBD2 for D (7 bases). Germline V gene sequence: CDR1 SGHAT, CDR2 FQNNGV. Trimming stripped 1 base from V and 4 bases from J, with 11 bases between. The CDR3 consists of 14 residues. The CDR3 DNA follows: TGTGCCAGCAGCTTAGCGGGGGGCGCATACGAGCAGTACTTC. This encodes CASSLAGGAYEQYF.

This chain connects TRBV28 to TRBJ1-2; D not certain. Trimming removed 2 bases at V and 3 bases at J, with 10 bases between. The CDR3 has 14 residues. Germline loops: CDR1 MDHEN, CDR2 SYDVKM. The CDR3 DNA reads as TGTGCCAGCAGTTTAGGTGCGGGCTACTATGGCTACACCTTC. Protein: CASSLGAGYYGYTF.

The V call is TRBV11-3, the J call TRBJ2-1; D is undetermined. Germline-derived CDR1 and CDR2 are SGHNT and YENEEA. Trimming removed 1 base at V and 0 bases at J, with 7 bases between. This CDR3 has 15 amino acids. The CDR3 spells CASSLGRGSYNEQFF. The CDR3 nucleotides read TGTGCCAGCAGCTTAGGGAGAGGCTCCTACAATGAGCAGTTCTTC.

The V and J genes are TRBV7-9 and TRBJ2-5; unclear D gene. The CDR3 runs to 14 residues. CDR1 is SEHNR and CDR2 is FQNEAQ in the germline V gene (reference sequence). V was pared by 1 base and J by 4 bases, with 10 bases between. CDR3 sequence (DNA): TGTGCCAGCAGCTTAGACGGAGTTGTAGAGACCCAGTACTTC. The encoded protein is CASSLDGVVETQYF. Drawing the rest from reference TRBV7-9 and TRBJ2-5, the complete variable domain is DTGVSQNPRHKITKRGQNVTFRCDPISEHNRLYWYRQTLGQGPEFLTYFQNEAQLEKSRLLSDRFSAERPKGSFSTLEIQRTEQGDSAMYLCASSLDGVVETQYFGPGTRLLVL.

This chain joins TRBV7-2 and TRBJ2-3; possibly TRBD2 for D (7 bases). The V end lost 6 bases, the J end lost 4 bases, and 14 bases lay between the germline ends. The CDR3 covers 14 residues. Germline V lookup: CDR1 SGHTA, CDR2 FQGNSA. CDR3 nucleotides: TGTGCCAGCAGGAGGGGGGAGGGTCCAGATACGCAGTATTTT. This translates into CASRRGEGPDTQYF.

This clone has just a few counts. This sequence joins TRBV7-3 and TRBJ2-7; 8 bases map to TRBD2. The CDR3 has 14 residues. Germline lookup yields CDR1 SGHTA and CDR2 FQGTGA. Germline trimming cut 7 bases from V and 3 bases from J; bases unmatched to any gene: 8. The CDR3 is CASNPGGPCYEQYF. CDR3 nucleotide sequence: TGTGCCAGCAACCCGGGGGGGCCCTGCTACGAGCAGTACTTC.

The chain combines TRBV6-4 with TRBJ2-7; D tentatively fits TRBD1 or TRBD2 (5 bases each). CDR3 length equals 14 residues. Germline lookup yields CDR1 MRHNA and CDR2 SNTAGT. Trimming removed 0 bases at V and 6 bases at J, with 12 bases between. CDR3 protein: CASSDSIGTGEQYF. The CDR3, as DNA: TGTGCCAGCAGTGACTCTATAGGGACCGGCGAGCAGTACTTC.

This clone was counted only a few times. This chain links TRBV28 with TRBJ2-7, with 10 bases lining up with TRBD1. CDR3 length: 14 amino acids. J was trimmed by 6 bases and V by 5 bases; bases with no gene match: 7. Germline loops: CDR1 MDHEN, CDR2 SYDVKM. This CDR3 reads CASSTRDRGGEQYF. Here the CDR3 DNA reads TGTGCCAGCAGTACCCGGGACAGGGGTGGCGAGCAGTACTTC.

This chain connects TRBV5-5 to TRBJ1-5; D might be TRBD1 (5 bases). There are 14 residues in the CDR3. Germline-derived CDR1 and CDR2 are SGHKS and YYEKEE (reference sequence). Trimming removed 2 bases at V and 1 base at J, with 7 bases between. CDR3 nucleotide sequence: TGTGCCAGCAGCTTTCGGGGGAGCAATCAGCCCCAGCATTTT. It yields the protein CASSFRGSNQPQHF.

The V and J genes are TRBV4-1 and TRBJ1-1; 9 nucleotides line up with TRBD1. Per germline, CDR1 MGHRA and CDR2 YSYEKL. V lost 0 bases, J lost 3 bases, and 11 bases stayed unmatched. The CDR3 extends over 18 amino acids. DNA for the CDR3: TGCGCCAGCAGCCAAGAAAGGTTTACAGGGGGCGGTGACACTGAAGCTTTCTTT. Its protein is CASSQERFTGGGDTEAFF.

The rearrangement joins TRBV10-3 to TRBJ1-1; a possible D gene is TRBD1 (6 bases). Germline CDR1 ENHRY, CDR2 SYGVKD. Trimming pared 3 bases from V and 0 bases from J, leaving 17 bases between. The CDR3 is made up of 17 amino acids. Here the CDR3 reads CAISDPAGDYMNTEAFF. The CDR3 bases are TGTGCCATCAGTGACCCAGCAGGGGACTATATGAACACTGAAGCTTTCTTT.

The chain is built from TRBV7-2 and TRBJ1-2, with a possible D match to TRBD1 (6 bases). The CDR3 covers 17 residues. V was pared by 2 bases and J by 0 bases, with 16 bases between. Germline CDR1 SGHTA, CDR2 FQGNSA. The CDR3 loop is CASSLTRVTGTNYGYTF. The CDR3 DNA reads as TGTGCCAGCAGCTTAACCCGCGTGACAGGTACTAACTATGGCTACACCTTC.

This chain joins TRBV28 and TRBJ2-7, with 14 bases matching TRBD2. The CDR3 is made up of 17 amino acids. J lost 1 base, V lost 7 bases, and 9 bases had no gene match. Germline CDR1 MDHEN, CDR2 SYDVKM. The CDR3 spells CASIGTSGRVKSYEQYF. In DNA, the CDR3 is TGTGCCAGCATCGGGACTAGCGGGAGAGTGAAATCCTACGAGCAGTACTTC.

The chain recombines TRBV5-6 with TRBJ2-2; D call uncertain. The germline gives CDR1 SGHDT, CDR2 YYEEEE. The CDR3 loop spans 14 amino acids. Between the trimmed V and J ends, which lost 0 bases and 6 bases, there was a span of 9 bases. The CDR3 DNA is TGTGCCAGCAGCTTGGGTGCGAAGGCCGGGGAGCTGTTTTTT. This sequence encodes CASSLGAKAGELFF. The whole variable domain, filled in from reference TRBV5-6 and TRBJ2-2, reads DAGVTQSPTHLIKTRGQQVTLRCSPKSGHDTVSWYQQALGQGPQFIFQYYEEEERQRGNFPDRFSGHQFPNYSSELNVNALLLGDSALYLCASSLGAKAGELFFGEGSRLTVL.

J is TRBJ2-7 and V is TRBV27; D gene uncertain. Per germline, CDR1 MNHEY and CDR2 SMNVEV (reference sequence). The ends were cut back, 4 bases at V and 4 bases at J, with 11 bases in the middle. The CDR3 has 13 residues. The CDR3 DNA follows: TGTGCCAGCAGTTCAACCGGGCCATACGAGCAGTACTTC. As protein: CASSSTGPYEQYF.

This chain uses TRBV11-3 with TRBJ2-7, with a weak D call TRBD1 (6 bases). The V gene's germline CDR1 is SGHNT and CDR2 YENEEA. Deletions cut 2 bases from V and 5 bases from J, with 7 bases between. This CDR3 spans 12 amino acids. The CDR3 spells CASSLQGHEQYF. CDR3 bases: TGTGCCAGCAGCTTACAGGGGCACGAGCAGTACTTC. The full variable domain, in which reference TRBV11-3 and TRBJ2-7 provide the parts outside the CDR3, is EAGVVQSPRYKIIEKKQPVAFWCNPISGHNTLYWYLQNLGQGPELLIRYENEEAVDDSQLPKDRFSAERLKGVDSTLKIQPAELGDSAVYLCASSLQGHEQYFGPGTRLTVT.

V usage is TRBV9 and J usage is TRBJ2-3, with D tentatively TRBD1 (6 bases). Germline-derived CDR1 and CDR2 are SGDLS and YYNGEE. V was clipped by 2 bases and J by 3 bases, with 7 bases between them. The CDR3 sequence is 13 residues long. CDR3: CASSVQGTDTQYF. The CDR3 DNA is TGTGCCAGCAGCGTCCAGGGGACAGATACGCAGTATTTT.

This clone occurred a few times. This rearrangement joins TRBV27 to TRBJ2-7, with D unclear. The CDR3 is 14 residues long. CDR1 and CDR2 (germline): MNHEY, SMNVEV (reference sequence). The V gene lost 6 bases and the J gene lost 0 bases, with 12 bases spanning the gap. This CDR3 is CASSPWPSSYEQYF. CDR3 DNA: TGTGCCAGCAGCCCCTGGCCGAGCTCCTACGAGCAGTACTTC.

In its sample, this clone was seen a few times. The chain links TRBV28 to TRBJ2-7; 9 bases agree with TRBD1. Germline CDR1 and CDR2: MDHEN and SYDVKM. CDR3 length: 15 residues. Trimming cost V 5 bases and J 4 bases; bases outside gene matches: 9. CDR3 sequence: CASSRAQGAGYEQYF. In nucleotides, the CDR3 is TGTGCCAGCAGTAGAGCACAGGGGGCAGGTTACGAGCAGTACTTC.

The rearrangement links TRBV4-2 to TRBJ1-5, with D perhaps matching TRBD1 (5 bases). V was pared by 0 bases and J by 1 base, with 10 bases between. In germline, CDR1 is LGHNA, CDR2 YNFKEQ. CDR3 length: 16 amino acids. CDR3 DNA sequence: TGTGCCAGCAGCCAAGAGGGGCGTTTGAGCAATCAGCCCCAGCATTTT. Its translation: CASSQEGRLSNQPQHF.

The rearrangement links TRBV7-8 to TRBJ2-7; TRBD1 is a possible D gene (5 bases). V was trimmed by 2 bases and J by 3 bases, leaving 8 bases between them. CDR1 SGHVS and CDR2 FQNEAQ come from the germline V gene. CDR3 length: 13 residues. The CDR3 nucleotides read TGTGCCAGCAGCTTACCGACAGACTACGAGCAGTACTTC. This encodes CASSLPTDYEQYF.

V usage is TRBV19 and J usage is TRBJ1-1; D gene uncertain. V lost 6 bases, J lost 5 bases, and 16 bases lay in between. The CDR3 spans 14 residues. Per the germline V gene, CDR1 is LNHDA and CDR2 is SQIVND (reference sequence). CDR3 bases: TGTGCCAGTAGAGTTTCGCAGGCTGTGACTGAAGCTTTCTTT. Amino acid sequence: CASRVSQAVTEAFF.

The chain is built from TRBV27 and TRBJ1-2, with D possibly TRBD1 on 6 matching bases. This CDR3 contains 14 residues. The germline V gene encodes CDR1 MNHEY and CDR2 SMNVEV (reference sequence). Trimming took off 2 bases at V and 2 bases at J, with 9 bases between the two ends. CDR3 nucleotide sequence: TGTGCCAGCAGTTTAAAAGGGGGGAACTATGGCTACACCTTC. It translates to CASSLKGGNYGYTF.

V usage is TRBV19 and J usage is TRBJ1-3; D call uncertain. V was shortened by 4 bases and J by 0 bases, with 10 bases between the two germline ends. This CDR3 comprises 15 residues. Per the germline V gene, CDR1 is LNHDA and CDR2 is SQIVND (reference sequence). The CDR3 DNA reads TGTGCCAGTAGTAAAGATCCTCGCTCTGGAAACACCATATATTTT. Translating it yields CASSKDPRSGNTIYF. The full variable domain, completed using reference TRBV19 and TRBJ1-3, is DGGITQSPKYLFRKEGQNVTLSCEQNLNHDAMYWYRQDPGQGLRLIYYSQIVNDFQKGDIAEGYSVSREKKESFPLTVTSAQKNPTAFYLCASSKDPRSGNTIYFGEGSWLTVV.

CDR3 region: CASWGYGYTF. The CDR3 DNA sequence: TGTGCCAGCTGGGGCTATGGCTACACCTTC. The V call is TRBV28, the J call TRBJ1-2; no definite D call. Germline V CDR1 and CDR2: MDHEN, SYDVKM. V shed 8 bases and J shed 4 bases, with 5 bases lying between them. This CDR3 comprises 10 residues.